Each of the 25 T cell receptor beta chains below was sequenced from the same sample in a study of T cell clonality in common variable immunodeficiency. Assay used: immunoSEQ multiplex PCR; TCRdb lists only in-frame clones, some missing. The sample has around 50,000 clones, none seen only once. The sample consisted of peripheral blood mononuclear cells. These receptors all stem from a person aged 18 to 75 in good health.

This clone was detected ten times or more. The read stops 3 residues short of the end of the CDR3; the missing end is completed from the germline J gene. The chain is built from TRBV4-2 and TRBJ2-3, with 8 bases matching TRBD1. Per germline, CDR1 LGHNA and CDR2 YNFKEQ. CDR3 size: 15 residues. Trimming took 0 bases from V and 6 from J; bases not matched to a gene: 5. The sequenced CDR3 bases are TGTGCCAGCAGCCAAGATGGACAGGGATTGGATACG. This codes for CASSQDGQGLDT. The full CDR3 is CASSQDGQGLDTQYF.

As regards this clone: The read is 3 residues too short to cover the CDR3 end, so that end is filled in from the germline J gene. The genes are TRBV5-1 and TRBJ2-1; 13 nucleotides line up with TRBD2. The germline CDR1 and CDR2 sequences are SGHRS and YFSETQ. The length of the CDR3 is 15 residues. Trimming removed 4 bases from V and 7 bases from J; junction bases left unmatched: 5. CDR3 region: CASSRRTSGGNEQFF. Incomplete CDR3 DNA: TGCGCCAGCAGCAGAAGGACTAGCGGGGGTAATGAG.

This clone was detected many times. The read terminates 3 residues ahead of where the CDR3 ends, so the germline J gene completes it. The chain is built from TRBV20-1 and TRBJ2-1; perhaps TRBD1 as D (6 bases). The CDR3 totals 15 residues. Trimming shortened V by 5 bases and J by 4 bases, and 18 bases separated the two germline ends. Germline V lookup: CDR1 DFQATT, CDR2 SNEGSKA (reference sequence). This CDR3 is CSAVAHRESYNEQFF. The CDR3 bases that were read are TGCAGTGCTGTCGCCCACAGGGAAAGTTACAATGAG.

This clone was detected many times. The read finishes 3 residues shy of the CDR3 end, and the germline J gene is used to complete it. The V gene is TRBV7-6, the J gene TRBJ1-4; 8 bases align to TRBD1. Germline lookup yields CDR1 SGHVS and CDR2 FNYEAQ. CDR3 length: 15 residues. J lost 5 bases, V lost 5 bases, and 7 bases had no gene match. CDR3 DNA (partial): TGTGCCAGCAGCCCCACCGGACAGGGCAATGAAAAA. Residues: CASSPTGQGNEK. The entire CDR3 sequence reads CASSPTGQGNEKLFF. Full variable domain (remainder filled in from reference TRBV7-6 and TRBJ1-4): GAGVSQSPRYKVTKRGQDVALRCDPISGHVSLYWYRQALGQGPEFLTYFNYEAQQDKSGLPNDRFSAERPEGSISTLTIQRTEQRDSAMYRCASSPTGQGNEKLFFGSGTQLSVL.

This clone was counted ten times or more. The read falls 3 residues short of the CDR3 end, and the missing part is taken from the germline J gene. The chain employs TRBV30 and TRBJ2-1, with 8 bases matching TRBD2. Germline assignment: CDR1 GTSNPN and CDR2 SVGIG (reference sequence). This CDR3 comprises 13 residues. Trimming took 6 bases from V and 3 from J; bases not matched to a gene: 4. CDR3 sequence: CACGGVNYNEQFF. CDR3 DNA (partial): TGTGCCTGCGGGGGGGTCAACTACAATGAG.

In this sample, this clone turned up many times. The read ends 3 residues shy of where the CDR3 ends; the end is completed using the germline J gene. The J gene is TRBJ2-5, the V gene TRBV4-1; 7 positions agree with TRBD2. The CDR3 extends over 16 amino acids. Germline assignment: CDR1 MGHRA and CDR2 YSYEKL. V gave up 4 bases and J gave up 5 bases; unmatched junction bases: 13. This chain's CDR3 is CASSPPRLTSQETQYF. The DNA read from the CDR3 is TGCGCCAGCAGCCCACCCCGCCTGACTAGCCAGGAGACC.

The sample holds many counts of this clone. The DNA ends 3 residues before the CDR3 does, and the rest of the CDR3 is filled in from the germline J gene. The rearrangement links TRBV2 to TRBJ2-6, with D tentatively TRBD1 (5 bases). Germline V gene lookup returns CDR1 SNHLY and CDR2 FYNNEI. The CDR3 is 19 residues long. V dropped 4 bases and J dropped 0 bases, with 19 bases sitting between them. CDR3 amino acids: CASSAQGRSVSSGANVLTF. The sequenced CDR3 bases are TGTGCCAGCAGTGCCCAGGGCCGCTCCGTGAGCTCTGGGGCCAACGTC.

This clone has more than one count but fewer than ten. Possible read error: a much larger clone is one base away. Coverage ceases 3 residues before the CDR3 finishes, and the germline J gene fills in the end. The chain recombines TRBV10-3 with TRBJ2-5; 9 bases line up with TRBD2. The CDR3 contains 16 residues. Germline assignment: CDR1 ENHRY and CDR2 SYGVKD. The sequenced part of the CDR3 DNA is TGTGCCATCAGTATACCACTAGCGGGTGACACAGATACC. Amino acids: CAISIPLAGDTDT. The entire CDR3 is CAISIPLAGDTDTQYF.

This clone was seen ten or more times. The sequence runs out 3 residues before the end of the CDR3; the remainder is reconstructed from the germline J gene. This chain connects TRBV30 to TRBJ2-3; 8 nucleotides align to TRBD2. CDR1 is GTSNPN, CDR2 SVGIG, per germline (reference sequence). The CDR3 sequence is 17 residues long. After removal of 0 bases from V and 0 bases from J, the junction contained 8 bases not matched to a gene. CDR3 amino acids: CAWSVLRLATSTDTQYF. The sequenced CDR3 bases are TGTGCCTGGAGTGTACTTCGACTAGCGACTAGCACAGATACG.

This clone has at least ten counts. The CDR3 end is not reached by the read, which stops 3 residues before it; the germline J gene fills it in. The V and J genes are TRBV7-9 and TRBJ1-1, with unresolved D. The germline V gene encodes CDR1 SEHNR and CDR2 FQNEAQ (reference sequence). V gave up 1 base and J gave up 0 bases, with 9 bases separating them. CDR3 size: 15 residues. Partial CDR3 DNA: TGTGCCAGCAGCTTAGTTAGAGTAATGAACACTGAA. Translation: CASSLVRVMNTE. The CDR3 in its entirety is CASSLVRVMNTEAFF.

A word on this clone: The read terminates 3 residues ahead of where the CDR3 ends, so the germline J gene completes it. The chain carries TRBV30 and TRBJ1-2, with D tentatively TRBD1 (6 bases). CDR1 is GTSNPN, CDR2 SVGIG, per germline (reference sequence). The CDR3 length is 15 residues. The CDR3 region is CAWSVRAGVQGDYTF. Partial CDR3 DNA: TGTGCCTGGAGTGTACGAGCGGGGGTACAGGGTGAC.

This clone occurred a few times. The DNA ends 3 residues before the CDR3 does, and the rest of the CDR3 is filled in from the germline J gene. The chain combines TRBV30 with TRBJ1-2; D is unclear. There are 13 residues in the CDR3. Germline V lookup: CDR1 GTSNPN, CDR2 SVGIG (reference sequence). This CDR3 is CAWSSRVSYDYTF. The CDR3 DNA, read in part, is TGTGCCTGGAGTAGCCGGGTATCCTACGAC.

In this sample, this clone turned up many times. The CDR3 end lies 3 residues beyond the end of the read and is filled in from the germline J gene. The chain employs TRBV7-9 and TRBJ2-5, with a tentative D call TRBD2 (5 bases). Looked up from germline, CDR1 is SEHNR and CDR2 is FQNEAQ (reference sequence). CDR3 length: 15 residues. The V and J ends lost 2 bases and 4 bases respectively, with 14 bases between them. CDR3 region: CASSLPFRGGETQYF. CDR3 DNA, as far as it was read: TGTGCCAGCAGCTTACCCTTTCGGGGTGGAGAGACC.

In its sample, this clone was seen many times. The observed sequence ends 3 residues before the CDR3 terminus, with the missing tail filled in from the germline J gene. The rearrangement links TRBV19 to TRBJ2-1, with D possibly TRBD2 on 5 matching bases. There are 14 residues in the CDR3. The germline V gene encodes CDR1 LNHDA and CDR2 SQIVND (reference sequence). The V and J ends lost 0 bases and 9 bases respectively, with 12 bases between them. The sequenced part of the CDR3 DNA is TGTGCCAGTAGTATAGATATCGGACTGGGTGAG. Translated: CASSIDIGLGE. The full CDR3 is CASSIDIGLGEQFF. Looking up the rest from reference TRBV19 and TRBJ2-1 gives the full variable domain: DGGITQSPKYLFRKEGQNVTLSCEQNLNHDAMYWYRQDPGQGLRLIYYSQIVNDFQKGDIAEGYSVSREKKESFPLTVTSAQKNPTAFYLCASSIDIGLGEQFFGPGTRLTVL.

This clone was counted ten times or more. The read gets to within 3 residues of the CDR3 end, and the germline J gene fills in the rest. The rearrangement links TRBV5-5 to TRBJ1-4; tentative D call: TRBD1 (5 bases). The length of the CDR3 is 14 residues. The germline V gene encodes CDR1 SGHKS and CDR2 YYEKEE (reference sequence). V shed 1 base and J shed 6 bases, with 10 bases lying between them. The CDR3: CASSLQGGDEKLFF. The DNA read from the CDR3 is TGTGCCAGCAGCTTGCAGGGAGGGGATGAAAAA.

This clone was counted many times. The read finishes 3 residues shy of the CDR3 end, and the germline J gene is used to complete it. This rearrangement joins TRBV18 to TRBJ1-2; possible D gene TRBD1, 6 bases. The V gene lost 2 bases and the J gene lost 0 bases, with 19 bases spanning the gap. Per the germline V gene, CDR1 is KGHSH and CDR2 is LQKENI. This CDR3 has 18 residues. CDR3 DNA (partial): TGTGCCAGCTCACCAATGGCCTACAGGGTAGCAACTAACTATGGC. Translation gives CASSPMAYRVATNYG. In full, the CDR3 is CASSPMAYRVATNYGYTF.

The table lists this clone with many counts. The read terminates 3 residues ahead of where the CDR3 ends, so the germline J gene completes it. V usage is TRBV30 and J usage is TRBJ1-2; weak D call: TRBD1 (5 bases). Germline lookup yields CDR1 GTSNPN and CDR2 SVGIG (reference sequence). V lost 2 bases and J 3 bases, leaving 10 bases between the germline ends. The CDR3 is 13 residues long. CDR3 bases read: TGTGCCTGGAGTCCCCGGGGGGACTATGGC. Its protein is CAWSPRGDYG. From start to end, the CDR3 is CAWSPRGDYGYTF.

This clone was counted ten times or more. An end of the junction differs from the germline gene, which may be a read error. The observed sequence ends 3 residues before the CDR3 terminus, with the missing tail filled in from the germline J gene. This chain connects TRBV19 to TRBJ1-6; tentatively, D is TRBD1 (5 bases). CDR3 length: 15 amino acids. In germline, CDR1 is LNHDA, CDR2 SQIVND (reference sequence). The CDR3 is CASRIGAELNSPLHF. The CDR3 bases that were read are TGTGCCAGTAGGATAGGGGCAGAGTTAAATTCACCC.

This clone was observed many times. Sequencing ends 3 residues short of the CDR3 end; the germline J gene provides the rest. The chain links TRBV30 to TRBJ1-3; D may be TRBD1 (5 bases). This CDR3 is 16 amino acids long. V was shortened by 1 base and J by 8 bases, with 21 bases between the two germline ends. Germline CDR1 and CDR2: GTSNPN and SVGIG (reference sequence). CDR3 DNA (partial): TGTGCCTGGAGTGGGGGCGCTTCGGGTAAAAGGGACACC. Protein: CAWSGGASGKRDT. The full CDR3 protein reads CAWSGGASGKRDTIYF.

For this clone: The sequenced fragment ends 3 residues before the CDR3 boundary, so the rest is inferred from the germline J gene. The chain recombines TRBV19 with TRBJ1-2; TRBD1 matches 7 bases. Germline-derived CDR1 and CDR2 are LNHDA and SQIVND (reference sequence). This CDR3 has 16 amino acids. J gave up 0 bases and V 6 bases, and 10 bases lay outside the gene matches. The CDR3 loop is CASRTHRQGANYGYTF. Incomplete CDR3 DNA: TGTGCCAGTAGGACCCATAGACAGGGCGCTAACTATGGC.

By frequency in the sample, this clone is medium-sized (0.01 to 0.1%). The read gets to within 3 residues of the CDR3 end, and the germline J gene fills in the rest. The genes are TRBV10-3 and TRBJ2-5; D is unresolved. Trimming stripped 3 bases from V and 0 bases from J, with 8 bases between. The CDR3 consists of 14 residues. Per germline, CDR1 ENHRY and CDR2 SYGVKD. The chain's CDR3 is CAISELGYQETQYF. The sequenced part of the CDR3 DNA is TGTGCCATCAGTGAATTAGGGTACCAAGAGACC.

This clone appeared many times. The read comes to an end 3 residues before the CDR3 does, leaving the germline J gene to fill in the end. V usage is TRBV30 and J usage is TRBJ1-1; D is undetermined. Trimming cost V 7 bases and J 2 bases, with 11 bases left between them. This CDR3 comprises 12 residues. Germline V gene lookup returns CDR1 GTSNPN and CDR2 SVGIG (reference sequence). The CDR3 protein is CASHRGNTEAFF. The part of the CDR3 DNA that was read is TGTGCCTCCCACCGCGGAAACACTGAA.

This clone was seen ten or more times. The CDR3 end is not reached by the read, which stops 3 residues before it; the germline J gene fills it in. This chain joins TRBV30 and TRBJ2-7; D gene ambiguous. V was trimmed by 4 bases and J by 3 bases, leaving 13 bases between them. CDR1 is GTSNPN, CDR2 SVGIG, per germline (reference sequence). The CDR3 sequence is 13 residues long. The CDR3 bases that were read are TGTGCCTGGACCCTCCCGGGTGTCTACGAG. This sequence encodes CAWTLPGVYE. The full CDR3 protein is CAWTLPGVYEQYF.

This clone came up many times. Read sequence stops 3 residues before the CDR3 end, and the germline J gene provides the missing end. The chain is built from TRBV6-2 or TRBV6-3 and TRBJ2-7; no clear D gene. Germline values: CDR1 MNHEY, CDR2 SVGEGT. V shed 2 bases and J shed 5 bases, with 4 bases lying between them. The CDR3 runs 11 residues. The CDR3 loop is CASSYTDEQYF. The CDR3 bases that were read are TGTGCCAGCAGTTACACAGACGAG.

In its sample, this clone was seen many times. A read error may explain this, as a much larger clone is one base away. CDR3 bases read: TGCAGCGTGGCCTACCGGGACACTGAGACCTCTGGGGCCAACGTA. Translating gives CSVAYRDTETSGANV. The entire CDR3 protein is CSVAYRDTETSGANVLFF. The genes are TRBV29-1 and TRBJ1-4; TRBD1 might be the D (6 bases). The CDR3 extends 3 residues past the end of the read, so its final part is completed from the germline J gene. CDR3 size: 18 residues. CDR1 and CDR2 from the germline V gene are SQVTM and ANQGSEA.